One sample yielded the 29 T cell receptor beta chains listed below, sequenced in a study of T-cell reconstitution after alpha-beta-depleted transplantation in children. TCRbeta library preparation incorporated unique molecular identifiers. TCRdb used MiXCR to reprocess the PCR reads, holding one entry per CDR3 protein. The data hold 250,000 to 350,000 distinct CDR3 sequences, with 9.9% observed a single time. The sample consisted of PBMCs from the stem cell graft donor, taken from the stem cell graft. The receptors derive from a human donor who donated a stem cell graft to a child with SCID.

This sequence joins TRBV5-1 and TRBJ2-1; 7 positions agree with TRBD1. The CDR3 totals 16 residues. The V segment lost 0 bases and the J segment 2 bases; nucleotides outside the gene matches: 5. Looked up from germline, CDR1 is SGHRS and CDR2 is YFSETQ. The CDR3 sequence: CASSLEGRGTYNEQFF. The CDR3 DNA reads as TGCGCCAGCAGCTTGGAAGGCAGGGGGACCTACAATGAGCAGTTCTTC.

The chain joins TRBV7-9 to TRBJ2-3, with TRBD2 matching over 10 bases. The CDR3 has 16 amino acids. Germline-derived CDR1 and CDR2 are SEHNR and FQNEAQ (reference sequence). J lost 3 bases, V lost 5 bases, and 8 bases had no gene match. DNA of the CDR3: TGTGCCAGCAGCCCCAAGACTAGCGGGCAAACAGATACGCAGTATTTT. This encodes CASSPKTSGQTDTQYF.

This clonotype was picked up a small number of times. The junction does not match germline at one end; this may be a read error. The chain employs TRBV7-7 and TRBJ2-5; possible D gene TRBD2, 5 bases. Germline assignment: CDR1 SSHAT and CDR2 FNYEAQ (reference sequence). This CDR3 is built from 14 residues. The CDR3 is CASSLSSRGETQYF. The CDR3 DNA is TGTGCTAGCAGCTTATCCAGTCGCGGGGAGACCCAGTACTTC. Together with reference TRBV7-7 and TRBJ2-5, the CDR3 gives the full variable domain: GAGVSQSPRYKVTKRGQDVTLRCDPISSHATLYWYQQALGQGPEFLTYFNYEAQPDKSGLPSDRFSAERPEGSISTLTIQRTEQRDSAMYRCASSLSSRGETQYFGPGTRLLVL.

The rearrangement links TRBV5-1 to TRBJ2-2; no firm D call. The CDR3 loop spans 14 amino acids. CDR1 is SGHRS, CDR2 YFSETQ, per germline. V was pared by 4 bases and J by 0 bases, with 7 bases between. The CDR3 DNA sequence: TGCGCCAGCAGCACAGACGCGAACACCGGGGAGCTGTTTTTT. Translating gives CASSTDANTGELFF.

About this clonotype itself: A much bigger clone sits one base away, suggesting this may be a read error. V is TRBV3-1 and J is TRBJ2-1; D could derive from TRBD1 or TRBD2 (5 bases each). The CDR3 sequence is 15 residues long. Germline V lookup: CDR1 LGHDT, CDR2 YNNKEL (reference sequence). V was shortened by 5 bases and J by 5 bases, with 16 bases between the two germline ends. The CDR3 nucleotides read TGTGCCAGCAGCAGTCAGGGAGTCAGGAACAATGAGCAGTTCTTC. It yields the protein CASSSQGVRNNEQFF.

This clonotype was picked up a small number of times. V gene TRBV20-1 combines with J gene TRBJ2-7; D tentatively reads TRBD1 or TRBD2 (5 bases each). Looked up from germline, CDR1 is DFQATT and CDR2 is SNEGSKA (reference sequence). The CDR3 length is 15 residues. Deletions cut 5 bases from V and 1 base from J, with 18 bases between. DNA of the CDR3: TGCAGTGCTGTAGACCGGGACGGATGGTCCTACGAGCAGTACTTC. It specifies CSAVDRDGWSYEQYF.

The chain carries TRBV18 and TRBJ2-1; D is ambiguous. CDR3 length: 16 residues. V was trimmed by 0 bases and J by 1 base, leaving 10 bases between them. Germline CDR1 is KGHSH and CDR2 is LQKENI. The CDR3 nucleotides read TGTGCCAGCTCACCACCGTTTGCGCTTTCCTACAATGAGCAGTTCTTC. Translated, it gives CASSPPFALSYNEQFF.

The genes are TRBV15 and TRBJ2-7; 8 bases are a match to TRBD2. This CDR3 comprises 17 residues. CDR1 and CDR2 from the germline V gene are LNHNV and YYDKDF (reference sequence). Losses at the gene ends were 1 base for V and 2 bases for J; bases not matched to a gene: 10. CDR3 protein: CATSRVIGAGGTYEQYF. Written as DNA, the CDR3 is TGTGCCACCAGCAGAGTTATTGGGGCGGGGGGAACCTACGAGCAGTACTTC. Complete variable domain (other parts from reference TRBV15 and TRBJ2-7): DAMVIQNPRYQVTQFGKPVTLSCSQTLNHNVMYWYQQKSSQAPKLLFHYYDKDFNNEADTPDNFQSRRPNTSFCFLDIRSPGLGDTAMYLCATSRVIGAGGTYEQYFGPGTRLTVT.

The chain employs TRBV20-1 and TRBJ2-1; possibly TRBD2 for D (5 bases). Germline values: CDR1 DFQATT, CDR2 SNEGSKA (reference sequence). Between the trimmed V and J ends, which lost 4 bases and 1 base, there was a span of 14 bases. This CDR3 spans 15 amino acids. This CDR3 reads CSATPEGLSYNEQFF. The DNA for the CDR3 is TGCAGTGCTACCCCCGAGGGCTTATCCTACAATGAGCAGTTCTTC.

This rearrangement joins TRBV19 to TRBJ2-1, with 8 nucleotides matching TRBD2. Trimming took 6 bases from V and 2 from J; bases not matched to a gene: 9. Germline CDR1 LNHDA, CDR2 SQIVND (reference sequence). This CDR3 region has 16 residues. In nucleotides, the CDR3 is TGTGCCAGTAGGCTATCGACCGGGGGGGCCTACAATGAGCAGTTCTTC. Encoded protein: CASRLSTGGAYNEQFF.

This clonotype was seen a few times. The chain's CDR3 is CSTLDSYTGELFF. The CDR3 nucleotides read TGCAGCACGTTGGACAGCTACACCGGGGAGCTGTTTTTT. The J gene is TRBJ2-2, the V gene TRBV29-1; tentatively, D is TRBD1 (6 bases). The V and J ends lost 8 bases and 3 bases respectively, with 13 bases between them. The CDR3 is 13 amino acids. The V gene's germline CDR1 is SQVTM and CDR2 ANQGSEA.

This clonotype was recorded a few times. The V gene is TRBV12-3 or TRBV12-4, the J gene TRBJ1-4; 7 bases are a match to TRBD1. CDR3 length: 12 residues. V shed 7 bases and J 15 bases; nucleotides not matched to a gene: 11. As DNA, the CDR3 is TGTGCCAGCACCACGTCGGCAGGGGGGATGTTTTTT. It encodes CASTTSAGGMFF.

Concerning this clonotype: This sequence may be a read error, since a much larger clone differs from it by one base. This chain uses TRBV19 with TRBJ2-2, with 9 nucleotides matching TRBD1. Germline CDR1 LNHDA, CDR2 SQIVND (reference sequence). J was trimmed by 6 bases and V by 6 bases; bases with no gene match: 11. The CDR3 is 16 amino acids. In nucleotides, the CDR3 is TGTGCCAGTAGCCCTAACAGGGGGCAGGACCCCGGGGAGCTGTTTTTT. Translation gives CASSPNRGQDPGELFF.

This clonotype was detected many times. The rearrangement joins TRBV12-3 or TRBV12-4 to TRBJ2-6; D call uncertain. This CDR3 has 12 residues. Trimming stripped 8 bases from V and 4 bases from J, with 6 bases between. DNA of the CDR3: TGTGCCAGCTTCTTCGGGGCCAACGTCCTGACTTTC. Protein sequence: CASFFGANVLTF.

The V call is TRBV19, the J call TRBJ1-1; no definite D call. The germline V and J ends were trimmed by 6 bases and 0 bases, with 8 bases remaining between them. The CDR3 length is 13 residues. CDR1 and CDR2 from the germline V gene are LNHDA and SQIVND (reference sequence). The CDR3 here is CASSTTLNTEAFF. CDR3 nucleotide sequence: TGTGCCAGTAGCACGACACTGAACACTGAAGCTTTCTTT.

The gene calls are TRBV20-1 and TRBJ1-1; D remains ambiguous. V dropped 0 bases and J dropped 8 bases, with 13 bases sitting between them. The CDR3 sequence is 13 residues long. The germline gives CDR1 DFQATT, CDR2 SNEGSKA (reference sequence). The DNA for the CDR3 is TGCAGTGCTAGAGATATGAGGGTTGACGAAGCTTTCTTT. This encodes CSARDMRVDEAFF.

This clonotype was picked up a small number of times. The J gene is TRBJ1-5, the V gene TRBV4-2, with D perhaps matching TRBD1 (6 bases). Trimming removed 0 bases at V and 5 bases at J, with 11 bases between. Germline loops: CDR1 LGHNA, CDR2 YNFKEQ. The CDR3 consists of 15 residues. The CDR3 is CASSQEGASDQPQHF. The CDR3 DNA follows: TGTGCCAGCAGCCAAGAGGGGGCGTCAGATCAGCCCCAGCATTTT.

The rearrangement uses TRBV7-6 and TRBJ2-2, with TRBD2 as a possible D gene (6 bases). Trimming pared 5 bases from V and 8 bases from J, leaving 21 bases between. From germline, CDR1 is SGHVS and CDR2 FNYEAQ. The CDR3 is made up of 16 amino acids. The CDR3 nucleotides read TGTGCCAGCAGCGGCTTAGGGCTAGCGTTCCTTGGGGAGCTGTTTTTT. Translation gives CASSGLGLAFLGELFF.

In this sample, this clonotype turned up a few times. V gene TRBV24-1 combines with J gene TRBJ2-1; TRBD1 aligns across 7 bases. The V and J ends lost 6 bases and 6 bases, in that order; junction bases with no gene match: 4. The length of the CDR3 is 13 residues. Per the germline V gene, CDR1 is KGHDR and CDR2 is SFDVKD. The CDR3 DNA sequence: TGTGCCACCAGTAGGGCAGGGGGCAATGAGCAGTTCTTC. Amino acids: CATSRAGGNEQFF.

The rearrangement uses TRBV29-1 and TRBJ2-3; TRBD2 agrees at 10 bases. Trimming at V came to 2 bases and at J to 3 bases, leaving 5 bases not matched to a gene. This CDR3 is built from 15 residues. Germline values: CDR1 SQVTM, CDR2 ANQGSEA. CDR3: CSVERTSGITDTQYF. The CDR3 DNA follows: TGCAGCGTTGAAAGGACTAGCGGTATAACAGATACGCAGTATTTT.

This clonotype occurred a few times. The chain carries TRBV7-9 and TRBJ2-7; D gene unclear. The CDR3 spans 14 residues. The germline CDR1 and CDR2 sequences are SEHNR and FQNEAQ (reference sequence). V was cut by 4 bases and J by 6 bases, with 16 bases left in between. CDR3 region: CASSSNRVLGEQYF. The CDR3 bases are TGTGCCAGCAGCTCAAATAGGGTGTTGGGCGAGCAGTACTTC.

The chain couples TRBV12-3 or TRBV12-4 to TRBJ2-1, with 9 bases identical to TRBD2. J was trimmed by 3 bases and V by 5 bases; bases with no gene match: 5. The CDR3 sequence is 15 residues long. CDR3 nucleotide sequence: TGTGCCAGCAGTCAGCTAGCGGGGTTCTACAATGAGCAGTTCTTC. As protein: CASSQLAGFYNEQFF.

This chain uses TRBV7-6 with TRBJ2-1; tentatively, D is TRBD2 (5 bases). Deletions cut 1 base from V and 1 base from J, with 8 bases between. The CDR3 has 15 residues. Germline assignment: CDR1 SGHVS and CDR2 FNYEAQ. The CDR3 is CASSLGGFSYNEQFF. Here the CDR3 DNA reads TGTGCCAGCAGCTTAGGCGGGTTTTCCTACAATGAGCAGTTCTTC.

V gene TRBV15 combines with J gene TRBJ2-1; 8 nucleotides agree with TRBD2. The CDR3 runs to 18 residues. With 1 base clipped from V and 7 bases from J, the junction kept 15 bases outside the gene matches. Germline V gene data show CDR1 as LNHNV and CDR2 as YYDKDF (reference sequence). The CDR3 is CATSRVRRLAGSGNEQFF. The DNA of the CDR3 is TGTGCCACCAGCAGAGTAAGGAGGCTAGCGGGCTCAGGGAATGAGCAGTTCTTC.

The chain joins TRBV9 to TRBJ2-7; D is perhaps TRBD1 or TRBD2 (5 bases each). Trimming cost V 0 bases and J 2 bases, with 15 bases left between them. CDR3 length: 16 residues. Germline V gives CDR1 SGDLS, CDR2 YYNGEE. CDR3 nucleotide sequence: TGTGCCAGCAGCGTAGCCCCTGGGACGGCGACCTACGAGCAGTACTTC. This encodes CASSVAPGTATYEQYF.

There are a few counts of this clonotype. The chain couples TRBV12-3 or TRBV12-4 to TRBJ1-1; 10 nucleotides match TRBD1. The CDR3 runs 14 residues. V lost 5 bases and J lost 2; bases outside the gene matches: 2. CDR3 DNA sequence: TGTGCCAGCAGTATGACAGGGGGCAACACTGAAGCTTTCTTT. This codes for CASSMTGGNTEAFF.

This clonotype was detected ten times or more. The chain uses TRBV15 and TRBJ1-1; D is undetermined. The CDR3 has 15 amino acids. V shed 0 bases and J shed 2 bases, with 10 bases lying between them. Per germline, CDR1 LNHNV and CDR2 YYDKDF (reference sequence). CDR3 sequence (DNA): TGTGCCACCAGCAGAGATCGAAGCGGAAACACTGAAGCTTTCTTT. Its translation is CATSRDRSGNTEAFF.

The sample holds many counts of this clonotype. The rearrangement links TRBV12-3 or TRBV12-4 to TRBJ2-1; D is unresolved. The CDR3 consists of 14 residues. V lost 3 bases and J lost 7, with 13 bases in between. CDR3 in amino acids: CASSFGRAANEQFF. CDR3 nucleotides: TGTGCCAGCAGTTTCGGGCGAGCCGCAAATGAGCAGTTCTTC.

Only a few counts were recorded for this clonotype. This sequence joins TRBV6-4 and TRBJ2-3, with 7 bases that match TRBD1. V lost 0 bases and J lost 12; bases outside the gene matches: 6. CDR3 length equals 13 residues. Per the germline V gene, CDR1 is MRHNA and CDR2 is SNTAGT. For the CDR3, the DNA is TGTGCCAGCAGTGACTCCAGGGGGACCCCCCAGTATTTT. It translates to CASSDSRGTPQYF.